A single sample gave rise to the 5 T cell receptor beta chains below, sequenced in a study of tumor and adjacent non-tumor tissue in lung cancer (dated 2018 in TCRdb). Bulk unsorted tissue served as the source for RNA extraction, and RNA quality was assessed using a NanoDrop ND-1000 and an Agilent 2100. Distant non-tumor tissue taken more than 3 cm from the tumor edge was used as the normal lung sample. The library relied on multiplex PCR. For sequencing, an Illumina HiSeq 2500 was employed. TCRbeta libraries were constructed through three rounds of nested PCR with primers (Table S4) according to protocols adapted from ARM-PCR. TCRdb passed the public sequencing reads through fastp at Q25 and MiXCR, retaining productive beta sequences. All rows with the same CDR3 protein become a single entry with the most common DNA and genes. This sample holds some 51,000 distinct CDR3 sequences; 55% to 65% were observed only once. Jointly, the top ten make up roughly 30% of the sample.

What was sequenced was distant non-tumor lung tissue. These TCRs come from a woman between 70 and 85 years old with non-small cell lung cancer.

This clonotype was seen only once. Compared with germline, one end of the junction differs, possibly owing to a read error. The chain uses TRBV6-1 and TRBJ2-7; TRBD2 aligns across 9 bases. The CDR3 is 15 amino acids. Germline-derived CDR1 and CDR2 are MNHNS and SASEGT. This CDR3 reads CACSEGISGSYEHYF. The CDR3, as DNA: TGTGCCTGCAGTGAAGGTATTAGCGGGAGCTACGAGCACTACTTC.

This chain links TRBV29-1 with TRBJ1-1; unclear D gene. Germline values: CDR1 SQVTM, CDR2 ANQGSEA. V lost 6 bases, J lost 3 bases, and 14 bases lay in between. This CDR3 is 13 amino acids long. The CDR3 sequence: CSVALGKDTEAFF. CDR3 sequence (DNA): TGCAGCGTGGCGCTGGGAAAGGACACTGAAGCTTTCTTT.

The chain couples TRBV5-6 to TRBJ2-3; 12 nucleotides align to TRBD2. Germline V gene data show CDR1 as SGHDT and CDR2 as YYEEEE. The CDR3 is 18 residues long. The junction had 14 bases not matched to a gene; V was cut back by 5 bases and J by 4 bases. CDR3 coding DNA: TGTGCCAGCAGTTCCCAGACTAGCGGGAGTGGATCCGCAGATACGCAGTATTTT. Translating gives CASSSQTSGSGSADTQYF.

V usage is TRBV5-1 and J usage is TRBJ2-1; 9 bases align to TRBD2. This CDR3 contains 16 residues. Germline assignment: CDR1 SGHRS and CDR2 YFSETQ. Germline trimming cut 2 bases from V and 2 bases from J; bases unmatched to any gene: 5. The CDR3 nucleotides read TGCGCCAGCAGCTTCGGAGAGCGGGGGGCCTACAATGAGCAGTTCTTC. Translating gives CASSFGERGAYNEQFF.

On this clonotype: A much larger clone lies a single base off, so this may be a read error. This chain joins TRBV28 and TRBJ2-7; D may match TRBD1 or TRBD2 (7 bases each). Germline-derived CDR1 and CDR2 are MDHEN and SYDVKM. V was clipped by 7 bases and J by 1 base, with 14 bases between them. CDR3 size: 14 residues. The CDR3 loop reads CASNQGGKSYEQYF. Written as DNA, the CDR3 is TGTGCCAGCAATCAGGGGGGGAAATCCTACGAGCAGTACTTC.